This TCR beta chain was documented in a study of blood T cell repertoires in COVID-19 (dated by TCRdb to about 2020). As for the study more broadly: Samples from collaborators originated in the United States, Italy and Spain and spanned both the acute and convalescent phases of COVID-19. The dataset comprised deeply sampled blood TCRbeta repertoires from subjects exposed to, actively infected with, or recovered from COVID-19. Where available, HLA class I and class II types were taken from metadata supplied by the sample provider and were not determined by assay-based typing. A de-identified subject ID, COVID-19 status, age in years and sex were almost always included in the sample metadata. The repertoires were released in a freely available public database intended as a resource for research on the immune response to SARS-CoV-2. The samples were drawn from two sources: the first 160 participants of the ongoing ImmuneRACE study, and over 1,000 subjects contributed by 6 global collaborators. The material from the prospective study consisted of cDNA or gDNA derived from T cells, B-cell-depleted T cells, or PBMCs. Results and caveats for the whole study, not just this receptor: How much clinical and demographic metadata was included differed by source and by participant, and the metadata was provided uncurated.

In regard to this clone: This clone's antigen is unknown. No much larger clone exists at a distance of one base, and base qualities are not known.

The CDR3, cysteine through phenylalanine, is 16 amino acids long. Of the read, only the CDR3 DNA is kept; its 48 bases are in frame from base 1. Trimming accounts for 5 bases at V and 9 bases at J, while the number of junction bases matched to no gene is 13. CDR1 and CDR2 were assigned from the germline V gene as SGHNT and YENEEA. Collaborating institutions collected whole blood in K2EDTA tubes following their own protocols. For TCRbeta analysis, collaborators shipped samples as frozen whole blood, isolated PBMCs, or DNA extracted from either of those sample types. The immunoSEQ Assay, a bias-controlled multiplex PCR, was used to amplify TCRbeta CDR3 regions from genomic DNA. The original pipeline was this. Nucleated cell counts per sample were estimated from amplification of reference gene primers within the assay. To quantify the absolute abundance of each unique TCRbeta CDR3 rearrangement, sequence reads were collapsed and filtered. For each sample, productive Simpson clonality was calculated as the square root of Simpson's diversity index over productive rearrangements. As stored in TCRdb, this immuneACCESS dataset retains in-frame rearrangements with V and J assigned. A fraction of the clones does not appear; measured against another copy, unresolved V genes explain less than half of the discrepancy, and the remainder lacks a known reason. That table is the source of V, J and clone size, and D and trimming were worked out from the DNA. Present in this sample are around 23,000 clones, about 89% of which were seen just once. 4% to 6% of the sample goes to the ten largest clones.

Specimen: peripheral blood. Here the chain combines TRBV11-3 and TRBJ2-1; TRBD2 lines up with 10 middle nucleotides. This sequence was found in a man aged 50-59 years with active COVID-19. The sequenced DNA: TGTGCCAGCAGCCATCGGACTAGCGGCCTAAGTGGTGAGCAGTTCTTC. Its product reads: CASSHRTSGLSGEQFF.